This TCR beta chain was profiled in a study of cytomegalovirus exposure and HLA in healthy donors. General study points: Among donors in an Asian-associated ancestry cluster, a later analysis reportedly found fewer N-insertions than the roughly 700-donor mean.

The germline V gene encodes CDR1 SGHTA and CDR2 FQGNSA. The CDR3 consists of 15 residues. V lost 5 bases to trimming and J lost 3 bases, with 13 bases between them. As for this clone: The antigen remains undetermined.

In the PCR, 60 Vbeta and 13 Jbeta primers were used. TCRdb keeps only in-frame clones here, not all; method: immunoSEQ multiplex PCR. The sample holds about 82,000 clones, under 80% seen once. The sequencing sample was made of PBMCs. This receptor was identified in a male donor in good health and CMV-seropositive. The chain couples TRBV7-2 to TRBJ1-4; D might be TRBD1 (6 bases). CDR3 DNA: TGTGCCAGCAGCCCTCAGGGGCCGCCTAATGAAAAACTGTTTTTT. Its protein is CASSPQGPPNEKLFF.